Below are 31 T cell receptor beta chains sequenced from a single sample in a study of cytomegalovirus exposure and HLA in healthy donors. This table comes from immunoSEQ multiplex PCR, and its TCRdb copy is limited to in-frame clones, with some not included. Altogether 130,000 or so clones are present, around nine tenths being singletons, with the ten largest covering about 3.7%. The sequenced material came from PBMCs. The receptors derive from a man aged 25-45 years in good health and CMV-seronegative.

The chain employs TRBV11-3 and TRBJ2-2; possible D gene TRBD2, 6 bases. The V end was cut by 0 bases, the J end by 6 bases, with 8 bases between. Germline assignment: CDR1 SGHNT and CDR2 YENEEA. The CDR3 covers 14 residues. For the CDR3, the DNA is TGTGCCAGCAGCTTAGATCGGAGGGCCGGGGAGCTGTTTTTT. It specifies CASSLDRRAGELFF.

The count of this clone is one. This chain links TRBV10-3 with TRBJ1-3, with D possibly matching TRBD1 (5 bases). Germline-derived CDR1 and CDR2 are ENHRY and SYGVKD. The CDR3 is 14 residues long. With 0 bases removed from V and 5 bases from J, the gap between germline ends came to 8 bases. DNA of the CDR3: TGTGCCATCAGTGAGTCGCAGGGCAGAAACACCATATATTTT. Its translation: CAISESQGRNTIYF.

The chain carries TRBV18 and TRBJ2-5; possibly TRBD2 for D (6 bases). CDR1 and CDR2 from the germline V gene are KGHSH and LQKENI. The CDR3 covers 14 residues. The ends were cut back, 6 bases at V and 5 bases at J, with 16 bases in the middle. The CDR3 protein is CASSGGPRGETQYF. The CDR3 nucleotides read TGTGCCAGCTCGGGCGGACCCCGGGGGGAGACCCAGTACTTC.

The CDR3 reads CSALFPGGHYGYTF. CDR3 in DNA: TGCAGCGCCCTTTTCCCAGGGGGGCACTATGGCTACACCTTC. The V gene is TRBV29-1, the J gene TRBJ1-2; the match to TRBD1 covers 7 bases. The CDR3 contains 14 residues. The germline gives CDR1 SQVTM, CDR2 ANQGSEA. V dropped 7 bases and J dropped 3; count of bases not matched to a gene: 11.

The CDR3 loop reads CASSLTSGTGKNTEAFF. As DNA, the CDR3 is TGTGCCAGCAGCTTAACCTCCGGGACAGGGAAGAACACTGAAGCTTTCTTT. The chain couples TRBV7-8 to TRBJ1-1, with 9 bases fitting TRBD1. CDR3 length: 17 amino acids. Germline-derived CDR1 and CDR2 are SGHVS and FQNEAQ. V lost 2 bases and J lost 1; bases outside the gene matches: 8.

J is TRBJ1-1 and V is TRBV13; perhaps TRBD1 as D (6 bases). Trimming stripped 4 bases from V and 6 bases from J, with 15 bases between. Germline V gives CDR1 PRHDT, CDR2 FYEKMQ (reference sequence). The CDR3 length is 14 residues. For the CDR3, the DNA is TGTGCCAGCAGCTCCTACTACAGGGACGCTGAAGCTTTCTTT. This encodes CASSSYYRDAEAFF.

The J gene is TRBJ1-4, the V gene TRBV11-2, with TRBD1 matching 7 bases. The V and J ends lost 4 bases and 3 bases, in that order; junction bases with no gene match: 8. This CDR3 contains 16 residues. Looked up from germline, CDR1 is SGHAT and CDR2 is FQNNGV. The CDR3 DNA reads as TGTGCCAGCAGCTCATTAACAGGGGTTCCTAATGAAAAACTGTTTTTT. Translated, it gives CASSSLTGVPNEKLFF.

This chain uses TRBV5-4 with TRBJ2-7, with 10 nucleotides matching TRBD1. This CDR3 spans 16 amino acids. CDR1 and CDR2 (germline): SGHNT, YYREEE (reference sequence). V lost 4 bases and J lost 9; bases outside the gene matches: 16. The CDR3 here is CASSQDRGYVRIGQYF. DNA of the CDR3: TGTGCCAGCAGCCAGGACAGGGGGTATGTCAGGATTGGGCAGTACTTC.

The chain has TRBV27 and TRBJ1-1, with 7 bases fitting TRBD1. J was trimmed by 2 bases and V by 3 bases; bases with no gene match: 12. The CDR3 is 17 residues long. The germline CDR1 and CDR2 sequences are MNHEY and SMNVEV (reference sequence). The CDR3 loop reads CASSFSSYRTGNTEAFF. The CDR3 nucleotides read TGTGCCAGCAGTTTCAGTAGTTATAGGACAGGAAACACTGAAGCTTTCTTT.

The chain is built from TRBV9 and TRBJ2-1; D unclear. CDR3 length: 12 amino acids. Germline assignment: CDR1 SGDLS and CDR2 YYNGEE. The ends were cut back, 1 base at V and 5 bases at J, with 4 bases in the middle. The CDR3 DNA reads as TGTGCCAGCAGCGTATCTGACAATGAGCAGTTCTTC. Its protein is CASSVSDNEQFF.

The V and J genes are TRBV2 and TRBJ1-1; 8 bases align to TRBD1. Germline CDR1 and CDR2: SNHLY and FYNNEI. V shed 6 bases and J 6 bases; nucleotides not matched to a gene: 0. The CDR3 loop spans 11 amino acids. The CDR3 DNA reads as TGTGCCAGCAGGACAGGGGCTGAAGCTTTCTTT. Its protein is CASRTGAEAFF.

On this clone itself: The same CDR3 can be traced to other DNA sequences in this sample. The chain uses TRBV5-1 and TRBJ1-2; no definite D call. V was pared by 0 bases and J by 8 bases, with 8 bases between. CDR1 and CDR2 (germline): SGHRS, YFSETQ. The CDR3 runs to 12 residues. CDR3 nucleotides: TGCGCCAGCAGCTTGGACAGTCGGGGCTACACCTTC. This codes for CASSLDSRGYTF.

On this clone itself: Additional DNA sequences in this sample encode the identical CDR3. This chain uses TRBV6-5 with TRBJ1-4, with TRBD1 as a possible D gene (5 bases). CDR3 length: 15 residues. Trimming took off 0 bases at V and 8 bases at J, with 13 bases between the two ends. In germline, CDR1 is MNHEY, CDR2 SVGAGI. CDR3 sequence reads: CASSYSGRGGEKLFF. Here the CDR3 DNA reads TGTGCCAGCAGTTACTCGGGTAGGGGTGGGGAAAAACTGTTTTTT.

The table lists this clone with a count of one. The chain carries TRBV2 and TRBJ1-1; the D gene is possibly TRBD1 (5 bases). The germline V gene encodes CDR1 SNHLY and CDR2 FYNNEI. This CDR3 is 14 amino acids long. Trimming took off 7 bases at V and 2 bases at J, with 14 bases between the two ends. CDR3 residues: CASKKQVKNTEAFF. The CDR3 DNA sequence: TGTGCCAGCAAAAAACAGGTGAAAAACACTGAAGCTTTCTTT.

The chain is built from TRBV28 and TRBJ1-5, with a possible D match to TRBD1 (6 bases). This CDR3 contains 14 residues. The ends were cut back, 5 bases at V and 4 bases at J, with 12 bases in the middle. CDR1 is MDHEN and CDR2 is SYDVKM in the germline V gene. The CDR3 loop is CASSTQGWNQPQHF. CDR3 DNA sequence: TGTGCCAGCAGTACACAGGGCTGGAATCAGCCCCAGCATTTT.

In this sample, this clone turned up once. The chain links TRBV29-1 to TRBJ1-4; D gene uncertain. Germline V gene data show CDR1 as SQVTM and CDR2 as ANQGSEA. V lost 7 bases and J lost 3, with 9 bases in between. The CDR3 has 12 amino acids. This chain's CDR3 is CSAGWANEKLFF. CDR3 nucleotide sequence: TGCAGCGCCGGGTGGGCTAATGAAAAACTGTTTTTT.

CDR3 bases: TGTGCCAGCAGTTTTCGTGGACTTGAAGCTTTCTTT. It codes for CASSFRGLEAFF. The chain carries TRBV28 and TRBJ1-1; D not certain. Per germline, CDR1 MDHEN and CDR2 SYDVKM. V gave up 3 bases and J gave up 7 bases, with 9 bases separating them. The CDR3 has 12 residues.

The table lists this clone with a count of one. The V and J genes are TRBV7-3 and TRBJ2-3; 8 bases line up with TRBD2. In germline, CDR1 is SGHTA, CDR2 FQGTGA. Unmatched junction bases numbered 8, after V lost 9 bases and J lost 3 bases. The CDR3 consists of 14 residues. CDR3 in DNA: TGTGCCAGTTCCACGGGACTAGGAACAGATACGCAGTATTTT. It translates to CASSTGLGTDTQYF.

The chain recombines TRBV5-1 with TRBJ1-2; TRBD1 aligns across 7 bases. Trimming took 4 bases from V and 2 from J; bases not matched to a gene: 11. The CDR3 has 16 amino acids. Germline CDR1 reads SGHRS; CDR2 reads YFSETQ. CDR3 in DNA: TGCGCCAGCAGCCCCGGAACGGGACAGAGAAACTATGGCTACACCTTC. The encoded protein is CASSPGTGQRNYGYTF.

The chain joins TRBV9 to TRBJ1-6; D unclear. CDR3 length equals 16 residues. The germline V gene encodes CDR1 SGDLS and CDR2 YYNGEE. Trimming removed 0 bases at V and 0 bases at J, with 7 bases between. The CDR3 sequence: CASSVGPSSYNSPLHF. CDR3 coding DNA: TGTGCCAGCAGCGTAGGTCCGAGCTCCTATAATTCACCCCTCCACTTT.

The chain carries TRBV5-1 and TRBJ1-6, with a possible D match to TRBD1 (6 bases). Germline V gene sequence: CDR1 SGHRS, CDR2 YFSETQ. The CDR3 contains 15 residues. Trimming took 0 bases from V and 10 from J, leaving 14 bases between them. Here the CDR3 reads CASSLGTGRYSPLHF. The CDR3 DNA follows: TGCGCCAGCAGCTTGGGTACAGGGAGATACTCACCCCTCCACTTT.

This clone was observed a handful of times. The rearrangement links TRBV6-1 to TRBJ1-2; 8 positions agree with TRBD1. The CDR3 runs to 13 residues. Germline V gives CDR1 MNHNS, CDR2 SASEGT. V trimming: 2 bases; J trimming: 8 bases; junction bases outside the gene matches: 4. Here the CDR3 reads CASSEQGATGYTF. In DNA, the CDR3 is TGTGCCAGCAGTGAACAGGGGGCTACGGGCTACACCTTC.

This clone was seen once. The chain uses TRBV28 and TRBJ2-3; 9 bases map to TRBD2. Germline loops: CDR1 MDHEN, CDR2 SYDVKM. The trim removed 6 bases at V and 6 bases at J, leaving 7 bases unmatched. The CDR3 runs to 14 residues. CDR3 nucleotide sequence: TGTGCCAGCAGAGGCGGGGGGGCACCCGATACGCAGTATTTT. Its protein is CASRGGGAPDTQYF.

This chain uses TRBV4-1 with TRBJ2-5; 12 nucleotides align to TRBD2. Per the germline V gene, CDR1 is MGHRA and CDR2 is YSYEKL. There are 19 residues in the CDR3. Trimming took 0 bases from V and 5 from J; bases not matched to a gene: 13. The CDR3 DNA is TGCGCCAGCAGCCAAGATCAGGCTGCTAGCGGGGGGGGTCGGGAGACCCAGTACTTC. Translating gives CASSQDQAASGGGRETQYF.

This clone was seen just once. V gene TRBV7-8 combines with J gene TRBJ2-5; weak D call: TRBD2 (6 bases). Germline V gene data show CDR1 as SGHVS and CDR2 as FQNEAQ. The ends were cut back, 5 bases at V and 0 bases at J, with 10 bases in the middle. This CDR3 has 14 amino acids. The CDR3 spells CASSPRDYQETQYF. The CDR3 DNA follows: TGTGCCAGCAGCCCACGGGACTACCAAGAGACCCAGTACTTC. Supplemented by reference TRBV7-8 and TRBJ2-5, the full variable domain reads GAGVSQSPRYKVAKRGQDVALRCDPISGHVSLFWYQQALGQGPEFLTYFQNEAQLDKSGLPSDRFFAERPEGSVSTLKIQRTQQEDSAVYLCASSPRDYQETQYFGPGTRLLVL.

V usage is TRBV6-6 and J usage is TRBJ2-2; 12 bases fit TRBD2. The CDR3 loop spans 15 amino acids. CDR1 and CDR2 (germline): MNHNY, SVGAGI (reference sequence). V trimming: 8 bases; J trimming: 9 bases; junction bases outside the gene matches: 10. This chain's CDR3 is CASGTSGRLAWELFF. CDR3 nucleotide sequence: TGTGCCAGCGGGACTAGCGGGCGCCTAGCGTGGGAGCTGTTTTTT.

The sample holds a few counts of this clone. V usage is TRBV11-3 and J usage is TRBJ2-7; 7 bases agree with TRBD1. J was trimmed by 4 bases and V by 5 bases; bases with no gene match: 5. Germline V gives CDR1 SGHNT, CDR2 YENEEA. CDR3 length equals 13 residues. In DNA, the CDR3 is TGTGCCAGCAGCCACAACAGGGGATACGAGCAGTACTTC. Amino acid sequence: CASSHNRGYEQYF.

The rearrangement links TRBV28 to TRBJ2-5; D remains ambiguous. Trimming took off 2 bases at V and 1 base at J, with 8 bases between the two ends. The CDR3 sequence is 14 residues long. CDR1 and CDR2 from the germline V gene are MDHEN and SYDVKM. This chain's CDR3 is CASSLGSVQETQYF. CDR3 bases: TGTGCCAGCAGTTTAGGAAGCGTCCAAGAGACCCAGTACTTC.

The V and J genes are TRBV2 and TRBJ2-3; maybe TRBD1 (5 bases). Germline CDR1 reads SNHLY; CDR2 reads FYNNEI. This CDR3 is 13 amino acids long. With 8 bases removed from V and 0 bases from J, the gap between germline ends came to 9 bases. In nucleotides, the CDR3 is TGTGCCAGCCGGAGACAGAGCACAGATACGCAGTATTTT. The encoded protein is CASRRQSTDTQYF.

The J gene is TRBJ1-2, the V gene TRBV19; D might be TRBD1 (5 bases). The CDR3 extends over 15 amino acids. V was cut by 5 bases and J by 6 bases, with 19 bases left in between. The germline gives CDR1 LNHDA, CDR2 SQIVND (reference sequence). CDR3 DNA: TGTGCCAGTAGTCCAACCGGGACTCCCCCTCATGGCTACACCTTC. Protein product: CASSPTGTPPHGYTF.

This chain uses TRBV4-1 with TRBJ1-2; D is unclear. Deletions cut 1 base from V and 4 bases from J, with 10 bases between. The CDR3 consists of 14 residues. Germline V CDR1 and CDR2: MGHRA, YSYEKL. CDR3 protein: CASSQVVRTYGYTF. CDR3 bases: TGCGCCAGCAGCCAAGTGGTCAGAACCTATGGCTACACCTTC.